This entry describes one T cell receptor beta chain. This sample was taken from a study of blood T cell repertoires in COVID-19. The repertoire was sequenced with immunoSEQ multiplex PCR; TCRdb's copy has only in-frame clones and lacks some. The sample includes 100,000 or so clones, more than 75% seen only once; the top ten take approximately 9.6%. Trimming removed 0 bases at V and 8 bases at J, with 11 bases between. This CDR3 has 13 amino acids. Germline V gene sequence: CDR1 SGHRS, CDR2 YFSETQ. The rearrangement uses TRBV5-1 and TRBJ1-2; D gene ambiguous. This TCR was sampled from a man in his 60s with active or convalescent COVID-19. Source material: peripheral blood. CDR3 loop: CASSLEGREGYTF. The CDR3 DNA reads as TGCGCCAGCAGCTTGGAAGGGAGAGAGGGCTACACCTTC.